The source of this TCR beta chain is a study of blood T cells in healthy people across ages. The CDR3 sequence is 12 residues long. Germline CDR1 SQVTM, CDR2 ANQGSEA. The V gene end was trimmed by 7 bases and the J gene end by 5 bases; junction bases not matched to a gene: 3. For the second PCR, which ran for roughly 7 to 11 cycles, a sample-barcoded 5' primer and a J-beta primer mix were used. TCRdb recomputed calls from the 5' RACE reads with MiXCR, one row per CDR3 protein. The sample contains hundreds of thousands of distinct CDR3 sequences, approximately 50% of which appear only once. This chain connects TRBV29-1 to TRBJ2-5, with 11 nucleotides matching TRBD1. The TCR originated in a man in his sixties in good health. Sequences were obtained from blood. The CDR3 DNA sequence: TGCAGCGCGGGACAGGGGGGGGAGACCCAGTACTTC. This translates into CSAGQGGETQYF.